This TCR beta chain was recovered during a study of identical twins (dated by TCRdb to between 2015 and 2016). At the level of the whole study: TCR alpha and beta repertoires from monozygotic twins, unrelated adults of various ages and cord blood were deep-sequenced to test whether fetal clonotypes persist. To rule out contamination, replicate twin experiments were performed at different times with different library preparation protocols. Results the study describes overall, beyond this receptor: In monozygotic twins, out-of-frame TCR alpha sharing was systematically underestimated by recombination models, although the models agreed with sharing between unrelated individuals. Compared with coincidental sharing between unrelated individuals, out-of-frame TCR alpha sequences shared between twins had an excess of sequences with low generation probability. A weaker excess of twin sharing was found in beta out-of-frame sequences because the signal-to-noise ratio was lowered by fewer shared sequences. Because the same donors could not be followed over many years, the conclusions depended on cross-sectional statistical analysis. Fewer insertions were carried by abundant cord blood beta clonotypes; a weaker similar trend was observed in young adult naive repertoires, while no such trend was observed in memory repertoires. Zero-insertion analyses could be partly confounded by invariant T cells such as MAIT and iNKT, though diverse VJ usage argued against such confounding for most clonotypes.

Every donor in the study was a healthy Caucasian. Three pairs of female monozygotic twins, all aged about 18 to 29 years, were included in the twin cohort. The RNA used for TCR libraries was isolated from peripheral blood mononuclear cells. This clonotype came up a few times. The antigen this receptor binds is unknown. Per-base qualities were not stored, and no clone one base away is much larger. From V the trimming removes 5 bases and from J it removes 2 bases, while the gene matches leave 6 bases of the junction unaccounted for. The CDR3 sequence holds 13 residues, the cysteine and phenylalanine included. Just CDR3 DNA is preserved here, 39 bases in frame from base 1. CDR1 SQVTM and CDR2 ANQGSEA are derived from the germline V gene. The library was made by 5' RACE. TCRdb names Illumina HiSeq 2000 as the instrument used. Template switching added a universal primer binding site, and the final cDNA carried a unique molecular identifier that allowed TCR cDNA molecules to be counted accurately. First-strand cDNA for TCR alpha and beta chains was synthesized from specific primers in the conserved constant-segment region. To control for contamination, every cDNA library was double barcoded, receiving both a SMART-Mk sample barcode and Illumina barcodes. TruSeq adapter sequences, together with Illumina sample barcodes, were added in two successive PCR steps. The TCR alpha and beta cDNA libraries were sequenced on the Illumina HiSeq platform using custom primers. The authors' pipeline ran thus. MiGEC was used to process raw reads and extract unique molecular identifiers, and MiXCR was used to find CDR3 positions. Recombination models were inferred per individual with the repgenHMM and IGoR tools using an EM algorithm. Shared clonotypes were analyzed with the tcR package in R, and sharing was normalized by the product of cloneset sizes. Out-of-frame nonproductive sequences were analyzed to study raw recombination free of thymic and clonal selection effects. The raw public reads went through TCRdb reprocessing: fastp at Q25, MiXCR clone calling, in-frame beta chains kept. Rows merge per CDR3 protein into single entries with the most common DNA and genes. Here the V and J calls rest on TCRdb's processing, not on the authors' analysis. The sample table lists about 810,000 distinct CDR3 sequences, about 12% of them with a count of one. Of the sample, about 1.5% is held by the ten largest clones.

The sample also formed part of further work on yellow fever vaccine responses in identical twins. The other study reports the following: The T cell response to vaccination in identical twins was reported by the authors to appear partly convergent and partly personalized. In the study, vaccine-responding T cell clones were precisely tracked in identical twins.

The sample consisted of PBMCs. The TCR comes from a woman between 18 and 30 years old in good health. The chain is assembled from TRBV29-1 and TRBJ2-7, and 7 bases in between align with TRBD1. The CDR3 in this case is CSVKRGLTYEQYF. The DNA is TGCAGCGTTAAGAGGGGGCTGACCTACGAGCAGTACTTC.